These T cell receptor beta chains were read from a single sample in a study of cytomegalovirus exposure and HLA in healthy donors. Data came from immunoSEQ multiplex PCR; TCRdb stores just in-frame clones and leaves some out. The table lists fewer than 150,000 clones. The sequenced material came from PBMCs. These receptors were collected from a man between 18 and 29 years old in good health and CMV-seronegative. The CDR3 runs from the conserved cysteine through the conserved F or W. D genes are given only for firm matches.

d_call	v_call	j_call	cdr3_nt	cdr3_aa
.	TRBV19	TRBJ2-5	TGTGCCAGTAGTATGCGAAGAGGAGGCTGGGAGACCCAGTACTTC	CASSMRRGGWETQYF
.	TRBV25-1	TRBJ2-7	TGTGCCAGCCGTAGAGGTAGCTCCTACGAGCAGTACTTC	CASRRGSSYEQYF
.	TRBV30	TRBJ1-2	TGTGCCTTATACGGGGGCTACACCTTC	CALYGGYTF
TRBD1	TRBV27	TRBJ1-3	TGTGCCAGCAGTTCCGACAGGGGGTTTGGAAACACCATATATTTT	CASSSDRGFGNTIYF
TRBD1	TRBV19	TRBJ1-4	TGTGCCAGTAGTACACAGGGGAGAGGGGAAAAACTGTTTTTT	CASSTQGRGEKLFF
TRBD1	TRBV6-5	TRBJ2-7	TGTGCCAGCAGTTACCGGGCGGGACAGGGTATGCACGAGCAGTACTTC	CASSYRAGQGMHEQYF
TRBD2	TRBV9	TRBJ2-7	TGTGCCAGCAGCGTAGCGTCTAGCGGGACCTACGAGCAGTACTTC	CASSVASSGTYEQYF
.	TRBV13	TRBJ1-2	TGTGCCAGCAGCTTAGGTAACGGGGTTGCCTATGGCTACACCTTC	CASSLGNGVAYGYTF
.	TRBV11-3	TRBJ2-2	TGTGCCAGCAGCCCAACAGGGAGATCAGACACCGGGGAGCTGTTTTTT	CASSPTGRSDTGELFF
TRBD1	TRBV14	TRBJ2-7	TGTGCCAGCAGCCAAGTAAGGACAGGCCTCTACGAGCAGTACTTC	CASSQVRTGLYEQYF
TRBD2	TRBV14	TRBJ2-7	TGTGCCAGCAGCCAAAGGCTAGCGGGAGTGTCGTCGAGGTACGAGCAGTACTTC	CASSQRLAGVSSRYEQYF
.	TRBV14	TRBJ2-1	TGTGCCAGCAGCCAGAGGGCTACCTACAATGAGCAGTTCTTC	CASSQRATYNEQFF
TRBD1	TRBV7-6	TRBJ1-2	TGTGCCAGCAGCTTAGCCGGGACAGACTATGGCTACACCTTC	CASSLAGTDYGYTF
TRBD1	TRBV19	TRBJ1-5	TGTGCCAGTCGAGGGGAGACGACAGGGCAGCATTTT	CASRGETTGQHF
TRBD1	TRBV9	TRBJ2-3	TGTGCCAGCAGCGAAAAAGGCAGGGGGGATACGCAGTATTTT	CASSEKGRGDTQYF
TRBD1	TRBV9	TRBJ1-2	TGTGCCAGCAGCTCCCGGGACAGGGGAGGCGGCTACACCTTC	CASSSRDRGGGYTF
.	TRBV28	TRBJ2-6	TGTGCCAGCACTTGGGGGGGACAAGGCTCTGGGGCCAACGTCCTGACTTTC	CASTWGGQGSGANVLTF
TRBD1	TRBV10-3	TRBJ1-1	TGTGCCATCAGAGGCTATTCCGGGACAGGGATTTCGAACACTGAAGCTTTCTTT	CAIRGYSGTGISNTEAFF
TRBD2	TRBV9	TRBJ2-1	TGTGCCAGCAGCGTTAGTGCTAGCGGGAGTTGGGGCAATGAGCAGTTCTTC	CASSVSASGSWGNEQFF
.	TRBV29-1	TRBJ2-3	TGCAGCGTCACGAGAGGGGATACGCAGTATTTT	CSVTRGDTQYF
.	TRBV21-1	TRBJ1-2	TGTGCCAGCAGCAAAAAAGAAGGGGATGGCTACACCTTC	CASSKKEGDGYTF
.	TRBV7-2	TRBJ2-2	TGTGCCAGCAGCTTGCGTTCCAGGGTGAACACCGGGGAGCTGTTTTTT	CASSLRSRVNTGELFF
TRBD1	TRBV4-1	TRBJ1-4	TGCGCCAGCAGCTACCGACAGGGGGCGGGCGAAAAACTGCTTTTT	CASSYRQGAGEKLLF
TRBD1	TRBV12-5	TRBJ1-2	TGTGCTAGTGGTTTGGGACAGGGGCGAGCCTCTAACTATGGCTACACCTTC	CASGLGQGRASNYGYTF
.	TRBV25-1	TRBJ2-3	TGTGCCACCCAGACAGATACGCAGTATTTT	CATQTDTQYF
TRBD1	TRBV7-9	TRBJ1-2	TGTGCCAGCAGCTCTCGCGCCGAACAGGGGGCGTTCGACTATGGCTACACCTTC	CASSSRAEQGAFDYGYTF
.	TRBV7-2	TRBJ2-1	TGTGCCAGCACCCTATACAATGAGCAGTTCTTC	CASTLYNEQFF
.	TRBV27	TRBJ1-2	TGTGCCAGCAGTACAGGCAGACAGGTTGTCTTCGGCTACACCTTC	CASSTGRQVVFGYTF
TRBD2	TRBV7-9	TRBJ2-5	TGTGCCAGCAGCACTCCCCGGGGACTAGCTTTGAGGACCCAGTACTTC	CASSTPRGLALRTQYF
TRBD1	TRBV28	TRBJ1-5	TGTGCCAGCTCCACCGGGACAGACCAGCATTTT	CASSTGTDQHF
.	TRBV14	TRBJ1-2	TGTGCCAGCAGCCAGAGAATCTATGGCTACACCTTC	CASSQRIYGYTF
.	TRBV19	TRBJ2-2	TGTGCCAGTAGTATCCGGGGAGATGTCGGGGAGCTGTTTTTT	CASSIRGDVGELFF
.	TRBV5-4	TRBJ1-1	TGTGCCAGCAGCTCAGGGGTTTTGACTGAAGCTTTCTTT	CASSSGVLTEAFF
.	TRBV29-1	TRBJ2-1	TGCAGCGTGACAAGGGGAGGTGGAAATAGCAATGAGCAGTTCTTC	CSVTRGGGNSNEQFF
.	TRBV6-5	TRBJ2-7	TGTGCCAGCAGCCTCTCGGCGGGTGACTCCTACGAGCAGTACTTC	CASSLSAGDSYEQYF
.	TRBV7-3	TRBJ1-5	TGTGCCAGCAGCTTCCGGGACACCAATCAGCCCCAGCATTTT	CASSFRDTNQPQHF
TRBD2	TRBV5-4	TRBJ2-5	TGTGCCAGCAGCCGACTAGCAGAACAAGAGACCCAGTACTTC	CASSRLAEQETQYF
.	TRBV30	TRBJ2-7	TGTGCCCTCGGCGAGCAGTACTTC	CALGEQYF
TRBD1	TRBV2	TRBJ1-2	TGTGCCAGCAGGGAAGGACAGGGCACTAACTATGGCTACACCTTC	CASREGQGTNYGYTF
TRBD1	TRBV18	TRBJ1-2	TGTGCCAGCTCACCTTCACAGGGGTCGGGCTATGGCTACACCTTC	CASSPSQGSGYGYTF
TRBD2	TRBV7-3	TRBJ2-3	TGTGCCAGCAGCCTGAGCGGGGGGGATGGAGATACGCAGTATTTT	CASSLSGGDGDTQYF
.	TRBV2	TRBJ2-5	TGTGCCAGCAGTGGGCGACTAGAGACCCAGTACTTC	CASSGRLETQYF
TRBD1	TRBV7-6	TRBJ2-5	TGTGCCAGCAGCTTAGTTCCGGGACAGGGGGCCCAAGAGACCCAGTACTTC	CASSLVPGQGAQETQYF
TRBD1	TRBV19	TRBJ1-2	TGTGCCAGTAGTCACCCTCGAGACAGGGGTAATCCTAACTATGGCTACACCTTC	CASSHPRDRGNPNYGYTF
.	TRBV20-1	TRBJ1-1	TGCAGTGCTACTCAAGCTTTCTTT	CSATQAFF
.	TRBV5-1	TRBJ2-2	TGCGCCAGCAGCTTGGCCAGTTCGAACACCGGGGAGCTGTTTTTT	CASSLASSNTGELFF
.	TRBV4-1	TRBJ1-5	TGCGCCAGCAGCCAAGCCGACACATCCCAGAAGCCCCAGCATTTT	CASSQADTSQKPQHF
TRBD1	TRBV6-5	TRBJ2-5	TGTGCCAGCAGGCTGACAGGGAACGCAGAGACCCAGTACTTC	CASRLTGNAETQYF
.	TRBV25-1	TRBJ2-7	TGTGCCAGCAGTGACAAGTTCGGGTGGCACGAGCAGTACTTC	CASSDKFGWHEQYF
TRBD1	TRBV9	TRBJ2-1	TGTGCCAGCAGCGTAGGTGTGGACAGGGTGATCAATGAGCAGTTCTTC	CASSVGVDRVINEQFF